The next 25 T cell receptor beta chains were all read from a single sample in a study of blood T cell repertoires in COVID-19. Using immunoSEQ multiplex PCR, the repertoire was profiled, and TCRdb retains in-frame clones only, with some absent. The table has 75,000 to 100,000 clones, about 85% seen once. The sequenced sample was peripheral blood. These receptors all come from a man between 60 and 75 years old with acute or convalescent COVID-19.

The rearrangement joins TRBV6-2 or TRBV6-3 to TRBJ2-5; D may be TRBD1 (6 bases). Germline V gene data show CDR1 as MNHEY and CDR2 as SVGEGT. The V gene lost 5 bases and the J gene lost 6 bases, with 19 bases spanning the gap. The CDR3 runs to 15 residues. The CDR3 DNA is TGTGCCAGCAGTCCCGACTTCAGGGGTGGGAAGACCCAGTACTTC. Amino acids: CASSPDFRGGKTQYF.

The gene calls are TRBV9 and TRBJ2-1, with TRBD2 matching 9 bases. This CDR3 spans 14 amino acids. The V gene's germline CDR1 is SGDLS and CDR2 YYNGEE. With V trimmed by 3 bases and J by 7 bases, 5 bases remained unmatched. The CDR3 loop reads CASSGGRARNEQFF. The CDR3 DNA reads TGTGCCAGCAGCGGCGGGAGGGCTAGGAATGAGCAGTTCTTC. Filled out from reference TRBV9 and TRBJ2-1, the complete variable domain reads DSGVTQTPKHLITATGQRVTLRCSPRSGDLSVYWYQQSLDQGLQFLIQYYNGEERAKGNILERFSAQQFPDLHSELNLSSLELGDSALYFCASSGGRARNEQFFGPGTRLTVL.

About this clone: The missing conserved phenylalanine or tryptophan at the end of this CDR3 makes a read error likely. The DNA is omitted, as the CDR3 cannot be located on it reliably, and the CDR3 follows TCRdb's listing. The V gene is TRBV6-2 or TRBV6-3, the J gene TRBJ2-3; the table's D call, TRBD2, was not checked against the DNA. A total of 13 residues make up the CDR3, ends included. CDR1 MNHEY and CDR2 SVGEGT come from the germline V gene. CDR3 protein: CASSPPPGLAGKL.

This clone appeared a few times. Written as DNA, the CDR3 is TGTGCCAGCAGCTCAGTCCTAGCGGGAGCTTACAATGAGCAGTTCTTC. Its translation: CASSSVLAGAYNEQFF. J is TRBJ2-1 and V is TRBV7-2; 10 positions agree with TRBD2. Unmatched junction bases numbered 7, after V lost 4 bases and J lost 4 bases. The CDR3 runs 16 residues. Germline CDR1 reads SGHTA; CDR2 reads FQGNSA.

The chain has TRBV7-2 and TRBJ1-6; the D gene is possibly TRBD1 (5 bases). CDR1 and CDR2 from the germline V gene are SGHTA and FQGNSA. Trimming left V 1 base short and J 9 bases short, with 16 bases between. The CDR3 is 16 amino acids. CDR3 loop: CASSLGGRWRGSPLHF. CDR3 sequence (DNA): TGTGCCAGCAGCTTAGGGGGACGGTGGAGGGGTTCACCCCTCCACTTT.

The chain carries TRBV7-2 and TRBJ1-6; D uncertain. Germline CDR1 and CDR2: SGHTA and FQGNSA. The CDR3 runs to 14 residues. Trimming removed 5 bases at V and 8 bases at J, with 13 bases between. CDR3: CASSLMERHSPLHF. Here the CDR3 DNA reads TGTGCCAGCAGCCTCATGGAGAGGCATTCACCCCTCCACTTT.

The gene calls are TRBV6-5 and TRBJ2-7; D is perhaps TRBD2 (5 bases). Trimming removed 7 bases at V and 3 bases at J, with 19 bases between. The CDR3 contains 15 residues. CDR1 MNHEY and CDR2 SVGAGI come from the germline V gene. The CDR3 reads CASKGDVPGRYEQYF. The CDR3 DNA sequence: TGTGCCAGCAAGGGAGATGTTCCAGGACGCTACGAGCAGTACTTC.

The V call is TRBV7-3, the J call TRBJ1-1; D is uncertain. The CDR3 covers 15 residues. The V gene lost 0 bases and the J gene lost 1 base, with 9 bases spanning the gap. Germline CDR1 and CDR2: SGHTA and FQGTGA. The CDR3, as DNA: TGTGCCAGCAGCTTAACAGCGAACGCGAACACTGAAGCTTTCTTT. Translated: CASSLTANANTEAFF.

CDR3 DNA: TGTGCCAGCGGAAAAAAGCGGGTCTACAATGAGCAGTTCTTC. This gives the protein CASGKKRVYNEQFF. The chain couples TRBV27 to TRBJ2-1, with D tentatively TRBD2 (6 bases). The germline gives CDR1 MNHEY, CDR2 SMNVEV (reference sequence). Trimming took off 8 bases at V and 3 bases at J, with 14 bases between the two ends. CDR3 length equals 14 residues.

V is TRBV6-6 and J is TRBJ2-5; 10 bases map to TRBD1. V lost 4 bases and J lost 5; bases outside the gene matches: 4. Germline V gives CDR1 MNHNY, CDR2 SVGAGI (reference sequence). The CDR3 spans 14 residues. CDR3 sequence (DNA): TGTGCCAGCAGTTCCTGGACAGGGGGGGAGACCCAGTACTTC. Its protein product is CASSSWTGGETQYF.

The chain uses TRBV6-2 or TRBV6-3 and TRBJ1-1; 9 bases fit TRBD1. The length of the CDR3 is 13 residues. With V trimmed by 6 bases and J by 10 bases, 9 bases remained unmatched. Germline CDR1 is MNHEY and CDR2 is SVGEGT. CDR3 bases: TGTGCCAGCAGCGCAGGACAGGGGCGGGGAGCTTTCTTT. It translates to CASSAGQGRGAFF.

This clone was seen just once. The rearrangement links TRBV29-1 to TRBJ1-1; no clear D gene. CDR3 length: 12 residues. With 4 bases removed from V and 6 bases from J, the gap between germline ends came to 12 bases. The germline CDR1 and CDR2 sequences are SQVTM and ANQGSEA. The CDR3 reads CSVVPQRAEAFF. In DNA form, the CDR3 reads TGCAGCGTTGTGCCTCAGAGGGCTGAAGCTTTCTTT.

The chain has TRBV7-2 and TRBJ1-2; possible D gene TRBD1, 5 bases. Trimming took off 5 bases at V and 5 bases at J, with 18 bases between the two ends. The CDR3 has 15 amino acids. CDR1 and CDR2 from the germline V gene are SGHTA and FQGNSA. The CDR3: CASSPAGGVLYGYTF. The CDR3 DNA follows: TGTGCCAGCAGCCCCGCGGGGGGAGTACTGTATGGCTACACCTTC.

V and J are TRBV27 and TRBJ2-1; 11 bases fit TRBD2. There are 15 residues in the CDR3. Per germline, CDR1 MNHEY and CDR2 SMNVEV (reference sequence). Germline trimming cut 1 base from V and 10 bases from J; bases unmatched to any gene: 6. The CDR3 is CASSLLLAGAWEQFF. CDR3 nucleotide sequence: TGTGCCAGCAGTTTATTACTAGCGGGAGCCTGGGAGCAGTTCTTC.

The genes are TRBV24-1 and TRBJ2-4; TRBD1 agrees at 8 bases. CDR1 and CDR2 (germline): KGHDR, SFDVKD. The CDR3 consists of 13 residues. The V and J ends lost 7 bases and 9 bases, in that order; junction bases with no gene match: 7. This chain's CDR3 is CATSRTGMSIQYF. In DNA form, the CDR3 reads TGTGCCACCAGCAGGACAGGGATGAGCATTCAGTACTTC.

This clone was found once. This CDR3 reads CASSATGLVETQYF. CDR3 sequence (DNA): TGTGCCAGCAGCGCCACAGGGCTCGTAGAGACCCAGTACTTC. The chain combines TRBV9 with TRBJ2-5; tentative D call: TRBD1 (6 bases). This CDR3 contains 14 residues. Germline V gives CDR1 SGDLS, CDR2 YYNGEE. The V and J ends lost 3 bases and 4 bases respectively, with 13 bases between them.

This chain connects TRBV6-6 to TRBJ2-5, with D perhaps TRBD1 (6 bases). The germline V and J ends were trimmed by 2 bases and 10 bases, with 17 bases remaining between them. The CDR3 covers 14 residues. Per the germline V gene, CDR1 is MNHNY and CDR2 is SVGAGI (reference sequence). For the CDR3, the DNA is TGTGCCAGCAGTTACGAGGGGGACCTGGCGAGCCAGTACTTC. The encoded protein is CASSYEGDLASQYF.

This rearrangement joins TRBV14 to TRBJ2-7, with 7 bases aligning to TRBD1. CDR1 and CDR2 from the germline V gene are SGHDN and FVKESK. V was clipped by 3 bases and J by 3 bases; unmatched bases: 2. The CDR3 spans 13 residues. CDR3 coding DNA: TGTGCCAGCAGCCAGCGACAGGGCTACGAGCAGTACTTC. Amino acids: CASSQRQGYEQYF.

The chain employs TRBV9 and TRBJ1-5; the match to TRBD1 covers 8 bases. The germline V gene has CDR1 SGDLS and CDR2 YYNGEE. Unmatched junction bases numbered 7, after V lost 4 bases and J lost 4 bases. The CDR3 totals 15 residues. Written as DNA, the CDR3 is TGTGCCAGCAGCCCCCAGGACAGGGATAATCAGCCCCAGCATTTT. Translation: CASSPQDRDNQPQHF.

V and J are TRBV27 and TRBJ2-3; TRBD1 matches 9 bases. Per germline, CDR1 MNHEY and CDR2 SMNVEV (reference sequence). The CDR3 spans 16 residues. Unmatched junction bases numbered 9, after V lost 5 bases and J lost 3 bases. CDR3 sequence (DNA): TGTGCCAGCAGTCTCTCTCCGGGACAGGGTACAGATACGCAGTATTTT. Its translation: CASSLSPGQGTDTQYF.

The gene calls are TRBV6-2 or TRBV6-3 and TRBJ2-3; 15 bases agree with TRBD2. CDR3 length equals 20 residues. CDR1 MNHEY and CDR2 SVGEGT come from the germline V gene. V shed 6 bases, J shed 3 bases, and the junction held 16 bases outside the gene matches. CDR3 in amino acids: CASRPFRTSGRAVGTDTQYF. The CDR3 DNA sequence: TGTGCCAGCAGGCCTTTTAGGACTAGCGGGAGGGCCGTCGGTACAGATACGCAGTATTTT.

This clone came up a few times. The chain carries TRBV21-1 and TRBJ2-1; no DNA check was done on the table's D call, TRBD2. TRBV21-1 is shown as a pseudogene. The CDR3 consists of 15 residues. The CDR3 protein is CASSNRRGGGHEQFF. The CDR3 DNA sequence: TGTGCCAGCAGCAACCGGAGGGGCGGGGGGCATGAGCAGTTCTTC.

The chain uses TRBV29-1 and TRBJ1-2; possible D gene TRBD1, 5 bases. CDR3 length: 13 residues. In germline, CDR1 is SQVTM, CDR2 ANQGSEA. Deletions cut 4 bases from V and 6 bases from J, with 15 bases between. The CDR3: CSVAPMTAHGYTF. CDR3 DNA: TGCAGCGTTGCCCCTATGACAGCCCATGGCTACACCTTC.

The gene calls are TRBV13 and TRBJ2-1, with D tentatively TRBD2 (5 bases). Trimming removed 2 bases from V and 4 bases from J, with 24 bases in between. This CDR3 spans 19 amino acids. Germline V gives CDR1 PRHDT, CDR2 FYEKMQ (reference sequence). This chain's CDR3 is CASSLNPPGGLDLYNEQFF. DNA of the CDR3: TGTGCCAGCAGCTTAAATCCCCCCGGAGGCTTGGACTTATACAATGAGCAGTTCTTC.

The V and J genes are TRBV30 and TRBJ2-3; the match to TRBD2 covers 10 bases. The CDR3 spans 15 residues. From germline, CDR1 is GTSNPN and CDR2 SVGIG (reference sequence). The trim removed 3 bases at V and 7 bases at J, leaving 10 bases unmatched. This CDR3 reads CAWRKAGGPRYTQYF. CDR3 DNA sequence: TGTGCCTGGAGAAAAGCGGGGGGGCCTAGGTATACGCAGTATTTT.